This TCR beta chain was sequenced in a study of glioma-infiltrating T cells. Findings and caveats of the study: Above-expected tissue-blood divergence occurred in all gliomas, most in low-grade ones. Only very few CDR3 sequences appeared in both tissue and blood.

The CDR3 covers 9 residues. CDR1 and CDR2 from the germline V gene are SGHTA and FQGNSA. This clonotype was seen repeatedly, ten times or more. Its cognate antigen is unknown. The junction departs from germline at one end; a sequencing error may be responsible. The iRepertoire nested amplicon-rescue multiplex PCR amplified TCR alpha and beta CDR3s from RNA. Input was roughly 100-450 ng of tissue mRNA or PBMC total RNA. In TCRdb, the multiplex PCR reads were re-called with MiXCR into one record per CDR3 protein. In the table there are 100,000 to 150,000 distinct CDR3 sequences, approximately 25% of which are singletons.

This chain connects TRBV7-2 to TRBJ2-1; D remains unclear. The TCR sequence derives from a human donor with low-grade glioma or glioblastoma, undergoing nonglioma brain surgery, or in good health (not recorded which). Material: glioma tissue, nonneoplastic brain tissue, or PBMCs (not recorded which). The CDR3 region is CASSSPLAF. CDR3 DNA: TGTGCCAGCAGCTCCCCCTTAGCCTTC. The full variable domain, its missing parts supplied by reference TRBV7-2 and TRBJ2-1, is GAGVSQSPSNKVTEKGKDVELRCDPISGHTALYWYRQSLGQGLEFLIYFQGNSAPDKSGLPSDRFSAERTGGSVSTLTIQRTQQEDSAVYLCASSSPLAFGPGTRLTVL.